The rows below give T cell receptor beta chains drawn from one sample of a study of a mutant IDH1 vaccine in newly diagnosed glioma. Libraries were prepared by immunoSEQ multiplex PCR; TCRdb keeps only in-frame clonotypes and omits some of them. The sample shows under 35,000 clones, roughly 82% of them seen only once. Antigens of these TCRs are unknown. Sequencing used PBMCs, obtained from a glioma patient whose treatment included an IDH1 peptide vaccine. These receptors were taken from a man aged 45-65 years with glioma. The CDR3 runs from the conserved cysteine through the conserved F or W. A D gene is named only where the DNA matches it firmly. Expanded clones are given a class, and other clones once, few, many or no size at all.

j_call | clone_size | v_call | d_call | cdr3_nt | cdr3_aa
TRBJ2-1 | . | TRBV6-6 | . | TGTGCCAGCAGTCACCCGACCCCCGGGCCTGAGCAGTTCTTC | CASSHPTPGPEQFF
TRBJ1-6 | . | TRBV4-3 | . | TGCGCCAGCAGCCAAAATCAGGGAGGTGATTCACCCCTCCACTTT | CASSQNQGGDSPLHF
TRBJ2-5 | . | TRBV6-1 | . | TGTGCCAGCAGTGAGGACCCCAGGGAAGGAGAGACCCAGTACTTC | CASSEDPREGETQYF
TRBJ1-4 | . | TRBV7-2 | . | TGTGCCAGCAGCTTAGACAATGAAAAACTGTTTTTT | CASSLDNEKLFF
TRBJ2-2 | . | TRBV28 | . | TGTGCCAGCAGCCCTACAGTAAACACCGGGGAGCTGTTTTTT | CASSPTVNTGELFF
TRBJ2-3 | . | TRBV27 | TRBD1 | TGTGCCAGCAGTTTACACACGACAGGGTCGATTCAACGTACTAGCACAGATACGCAGTATTTT | CASSLHTTGSIQRTSTDTQYF
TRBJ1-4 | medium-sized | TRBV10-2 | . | TGCGCCAGCAGTCACGAAACGCTAAATGAAAAACTGTTTTTT | CASSHETLNEKLFF
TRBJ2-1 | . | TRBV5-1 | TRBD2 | TGCGCCAGCAGCTTGGCTAGCGGGACCTACAATGAGCAGTTCTTC | CASSLASGTYNEQFF
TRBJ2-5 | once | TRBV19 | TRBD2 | TGTGCCAGTAGTAACGGGGGGGGGATCGGGTTGGGACAGTACTTC | CASSNGGGIGLGQYF
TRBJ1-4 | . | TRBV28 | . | TGTGCCAGCAGCCAGGGTTTGGGGCTAAATGAAAAACTGTTTTTT | CASSQGLGLNEKLFF
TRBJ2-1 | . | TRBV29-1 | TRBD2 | TGCAGCGCCGTACTAGCGGAGCACAATGAGCAGTTCTTC | CSAVLAEHNEQFF
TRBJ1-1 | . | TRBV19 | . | TGTGCCAGTAGTATCGGAGGGACCTTCACTGAAGCTTTCTTT | CASSIGGTFTEAFF
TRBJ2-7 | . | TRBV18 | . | TGTGCCAGCTCACCAGGGAATCGGGCCGAGCAGTACTTC | CASSPGNRAEQYF
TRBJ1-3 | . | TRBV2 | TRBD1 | TGTGCCAGCAGTGTTGGACAGGCCGGTGGAAACACCATATATTTT | CASSVGQAGGNTIYF
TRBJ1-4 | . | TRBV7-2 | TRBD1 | TGTGCCAGCAGCGGACAGGGGGCTTGGGAAAAACTGTTTTTT | CASSGQGAWEKLFF
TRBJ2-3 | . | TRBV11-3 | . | TGTGCCAGCAGCTTTATGGGCGTCACGCAGTATTTT | CASSFMGVTQYF
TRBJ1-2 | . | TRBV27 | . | TGTGCCAGCAGTTTATTCCCCAGGGCCTTCGACTATGGCTACACCTTC | CASSLFPRAFDYGYTF
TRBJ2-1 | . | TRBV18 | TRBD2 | TGTGCCAGCTCACCACCGCTCGTCGCGGGGGGCATGGGGAATGAGCAGTTCTTC | CASSPPLVAGGMGNEQFF
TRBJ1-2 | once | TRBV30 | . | TGTGCCTGGACAACCGGGACCTTCATCAACTATGGCTACACCTTC | CAWTTGTFINYGYTF
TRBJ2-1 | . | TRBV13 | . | TGTGCCAGCAGCTTACAGGGTAGAACTTACAATGAGCAGTTCTTC | CASSLQGRTYNEQFF
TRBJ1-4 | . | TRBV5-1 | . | TGCGCCAGCAGCATTCCTTTGGGGGCACCAACGGAAAAACTGTTTTTT | CASSIPLGAPTEKLFF
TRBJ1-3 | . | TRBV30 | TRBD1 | TGTGCCTGGAGTGTCGAGGGGGCCTCTGGAAACACCATATATTTT | CAWSVEGASGNTIYF
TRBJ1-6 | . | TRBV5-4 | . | TGTGCCAGCAGCTCGGACAGCTCGAATTCACCCCTCCACTTT | CASSSDSSNSPLHF
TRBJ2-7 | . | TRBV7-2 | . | TGTGCCAGCAGCTTAGCGGTAGCGGCAGCTTACGAGCAGTACTTC | CASSLAVAAAYEQYF
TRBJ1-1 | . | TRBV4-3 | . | TGCGCCAGCAGCCAAGAAATTGGGGGGAACACTGAAGCTTTCTTT | CASSQEIGGNTEAFF
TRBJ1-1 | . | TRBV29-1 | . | TGCAGCGTTGTGACAAGGGCGAGGAACACTGAAGCTTTCTTT | CSVVTRARNTEAFF
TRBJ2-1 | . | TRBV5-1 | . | TGCGCCAGCAGCCCACGGGGAGGAACGATCTTC | CASSPRGGTIF
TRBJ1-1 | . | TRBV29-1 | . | TGCACCATCGGGGGCCCTGAAGCTTTCTTT | CTIGGPEAFF
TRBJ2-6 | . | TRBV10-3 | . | TGTGCCACTCAAGGACCCCCCTCTGGGGCCAACGTCCTGACTTTC | CATQGPPSGANVLTF
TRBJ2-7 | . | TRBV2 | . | TGTGCCAGCAGTTGGGACTCCTACGAGCAGTACTTC | CASSWDSYEQYF
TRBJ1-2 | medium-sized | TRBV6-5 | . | TGTGCCAGCAGTTCCACGGGGGCAGACTATGGCTACACCTTC | CASSSTGADYGYTF
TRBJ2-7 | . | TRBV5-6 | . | TGTGCCAGCAGCTTGGAACAGGGTTACGAGCAGTACTTC | CASSLEQGYEQYF
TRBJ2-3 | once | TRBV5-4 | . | TGTGCCAGCAGCTCCAACATATACAGGGGCACAGATACGCAGTATTTT | CASSSNIYRGTDTQYF
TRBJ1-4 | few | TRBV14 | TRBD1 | TGTGCCAGCAGCCAAGAATTTGGGGAGACAGGGGCGGAAAAACTGTTTTTT | CASSQEFGETGAEKLFF
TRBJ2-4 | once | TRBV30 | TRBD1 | TGTGCCTGGAGCGTAACAGGGGACGTTCAGTACTTC | CAWSVTGDVQYF
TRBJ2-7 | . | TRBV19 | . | TGTGCCAGTAGTATAATCTTGTCGGGGGCTGAGCAGTACTTC | CASSIILSGAEQYF
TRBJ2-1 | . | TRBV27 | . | TGTGCCAGCAGTTTGGAAGGCGGAACCTACCGAAATGAGCAGTTCTTC | CASSLEGGTYRNEQFF
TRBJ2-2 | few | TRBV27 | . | TGTGCCAGCAGTTTCGGCCCGAACACCGGGGAGCTGTTTTTT | CASSFGPNTGELFF
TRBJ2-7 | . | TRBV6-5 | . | TGTGCCAGCAGTCCGAGGACAGTCCCCGAGCAGTACTTC | CASSPRTVPEQYF
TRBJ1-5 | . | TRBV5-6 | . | TGTGCCAGCAGCTTGGGCGGGGGAAGTCAGCCCCAGCATTTT | CASSLGGGSQPQHF
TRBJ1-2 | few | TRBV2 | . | TGTGCCAGCGTTTTCGGAGCTTCTAACTATGGCTACACCTTC | CASVFGASNYGYTF
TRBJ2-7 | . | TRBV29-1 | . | TGCAGCGTTGAATTTCGGGACGGAGGCTACGAGCAGTACTTC | CSVEFRDGGYEQYF
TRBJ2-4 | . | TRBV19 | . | TGTGCCAGTAGTCGGGCAGGGGCCAAAAACATTCAGTACTTC | CASSRAGAKNIQYF
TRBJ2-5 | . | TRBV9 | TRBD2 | TGTGCCAGCAGCGGAGCGGGATCAGCGGAGACCCAGTACTTC | CASSGAGSAETQYF
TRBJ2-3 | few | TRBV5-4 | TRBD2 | TGTGCCAGCAGCCCGGGGGGGGGCAGAGGAGCAGATACGCAGTATTTT | CASSPGGGRGADTQYF
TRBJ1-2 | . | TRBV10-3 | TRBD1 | TGTGCCACCGGACAGGGTCGGGCTCACTATGGCTACACCTTC | CATGQGRAHYGYTF
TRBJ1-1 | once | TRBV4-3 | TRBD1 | TGCGCCAGCAGCCAGCTTACCGGGACAGGTTACCTTGAAGCTTTCTTT | CASSQLTGTGYLEAFF
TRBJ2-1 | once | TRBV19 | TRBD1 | TGTGCCAGTAGTACCAGGGGGGACAGGGTTGGGAATGAGCAGTTCTTC | CASSTRGDRVGNEQFF